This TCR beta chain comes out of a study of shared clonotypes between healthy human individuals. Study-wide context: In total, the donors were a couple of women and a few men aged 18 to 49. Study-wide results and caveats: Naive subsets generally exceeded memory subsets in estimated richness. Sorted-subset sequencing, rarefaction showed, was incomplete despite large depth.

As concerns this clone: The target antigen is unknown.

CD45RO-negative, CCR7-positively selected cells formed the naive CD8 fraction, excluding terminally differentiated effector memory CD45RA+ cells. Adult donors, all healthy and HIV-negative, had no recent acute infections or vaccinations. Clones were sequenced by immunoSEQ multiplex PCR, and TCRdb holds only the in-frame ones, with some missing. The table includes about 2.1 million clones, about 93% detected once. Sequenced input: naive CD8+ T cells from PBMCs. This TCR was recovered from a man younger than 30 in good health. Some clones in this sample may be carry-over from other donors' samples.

DNA of the CDR3: TGTGCCTGGAGTGTACTAGGGGAAGGGTTGGACACTGAAGCTTTCTTT. It yields the protein CAWSVLGEGLDTEAFF. The V gene is TRBV30, the J gene TRBJ1-1; possibly TRBD1 for D (5 bases). The V end was cut by 0 bases, the J end by 3 bases, with 17 bases between. The CDR3 runs to 16 residues. Germline values: CDR1 GTSNPN, CDR2 SVGIG (reference sequence).